This T cell receptor beta chain comes out of a study of shared clonotypes between healthy human individuals. Study overall: A donor's plate count was three for CD4 naive and three for CD4 memory; CD8 naive had two and CD8 memory one.

Under the authors' procedure: With immunoSEQ giving junction-only sequences and no quality scores, filtering differed. This table comes from immunoSEQ multiplex PCR, and its TCRdb copy is limited to in-frame clones, with some not included. D and trimming come from the DNA, and the V and J calls and clone size come from that table. The repertoire has 2 million to 2.5 million clones, less than 95% of them found once; the top ten carry about 0.36%. On this clone itself: The antigen is unknown.

Study-wide results and caveats: As a rule, naive subsets had a larger estimated richness than memory subsets.

The TCR originated in a man aged 18 to 35 in good health. Some clones in this sample may be carry-over from other donors' samples. The sample consisted of naive CD4+ T cells from PBMCs. Subset given: CD45RA+ positively selected.

CDR3 protein: CASSWGSGEKLFF. The CDR3 nucleotides are TGTGCCAGCAGCTGGGGATCGGGGGAAAAACTGTTTTTT. The chain couples TRBV7-2 to TRBJ1-4, with D unclear. Germline assignment: CDR1 SGHTA and CDR2 FQGNSA. CDR3 length: 13 amino acids. V was cut by 4 bases and J by 8 bases, with 11 bases left in between.